The 11 T cell receptor beta chains in this list originate from one sample, sequenced in a study of OX40 agonist ivuxolimab in advanced cancers. TCRdb keeps only in-frame clones here, not all; method: immunoSEQ multiplex PCR. The sample includes approximately 58,000 clones, around 80% of them seen just once. The material sequenced was CD4+ or CD8+ T cells sorted from blood, taken in a trial of the OX40 agonist ivuxolimab. The source of these receptors is an adult with an advanced solid tumor such as melanoma, head and neck, liver or kidney cancer.

The rearrangement joins TRBV16 to TRBJ1-6; the match to TRBD1 covers 8 bases. Germline trimming cut 1 base from V and 10 bases from J; bases unmatched to any gene: 3. This CDR3 contains 14 residues. Germline CDR1 and CDR2: KGHSY and FQNENV. The CDR3 loop is CASSQYRGESPLHF. CDR3 nucleotides: TGTGCCAGCAGCCAATACAGGGGGGAGTCACCCCTCCACTTT. Using reference TRBV16 and TRBJ1-6 for the parts outside the CDR3, the full variable domain is GEEVAQTPKHLVRGEGQKAKLYCAPIKGHSYVFWYQQVLKNEFKFLISFQNENVFDETGMPKERFSAKCLPNSPCSLEIQATKLEDSAVYFCASSQYRGESPLHFGNGTRLTVT.

The chain uses TRBV28 and TRBJ2-5, with D possibly being TRBD1 (9 bases). With 7 bases removed from V and 1 base from J, the gap between germline ends came to 16 bases. The CDR3 has 15 amino acids. Germline CDR1 and CDR2: MDHEN and SYDVKM. The CDR3 DNA reads as TGTGCCAGCATCGGGGGGGGACAGGGCCAAGAGACCCAGTACTTC. This translates into CASIGGGQGQETQYF.

This chain connects TRBV19 to TRBJ2-1, with 11 bases fitting TRBD1. The CDR3 is 16 residues long. Trimming took 4 bases from V and 0 from J; bases not matched to a gene: 2. Germline CDR1 LNHDA, CDR2 SQIVND (reference sequence). Written as DNA, the CDR3 is TGTGCCAGTAGTAAGGACAGGGGGCACTCCTACAATGAGCAGTTCTTC. It encodes CASSKDRGHSYNEQFF.

V usage is TRBV7-2 and J usage is TRBJ1-2, with D tentatively TRBD1 (6 bases). Germline V gives CDR1 SGHTA, CDR2 FQGNSA. The CDR3 contains 13 residues. The V end was cut by 5 bases, the J end by 5 bases, with 12 bases between. CDR3 coding DNA: TGTGCCAGCAGCCCCAAAGGGGGATATGGCTACACCTTC. Residues: CASSPKGGYGYTF.

The J gene is TRBJ2-5, the V gene TRBV5-4; 8 bases fit TRBD1. Germline V lookup: CDR1 SGHNT, CDR2 YYREEE (reference sequence). With 5 bases clipped from V and 3 bases from J, the junction kept 6 bases outside the gene matches. The CDR3 runs 14 residues. CDR3 amino acids: CASSTQGVKETQYF. The CDR3 nucleotides read TGTGCCAGCAGTACACAGGGGGTTAAAGAGACCCAGTACTTC.

The table lists this clone with a count of one. The V and J genes are TRBV6-6 and TRBJ1-3; 7 bases line up with TRBD1. This CDR3 is built from 14 residues. Looked up from germline, CDR1 is MNHNY and CDR2 is SVGAGI (reference sequence). Germline trimming cut 5 bases from V and 2 bases from J; bases unmatched to any gene: 3. CDR3 coding DNA: TGTGCCAGCAGTCAGGGACAGACTGGAAACACCATATATTTT. Translation: CASSQGQTGNTIYF.

The rearrangement joins TRBV18 to TRBJ2-3, with 9 positions matching TRBD2. Losses at the gene ends were 1 base for V and 3 bases for J; bases not matched to a gene: 5. The CDR3 contains 16 residues. Germline CDR1 reads KGHSH; CDR2 reads LQKENI. CDR3 nucleotide sequence: TGTGCCAGCTCACCACTTTCAGGACTAGCGACAGATACGCAGTATTTT. Its translation: CASSPLSGLATDTQYF.

The V gene is TRBV5-1, the J gene TRBJ1-1; possible D gene TRBD1, 6 bases. Trimming left V 0 bases short and J 7 bases short, with 13 bases between. The CDR3 is 14 residues long. Germline V CDR1 and CDR2: SGHRS, YFSETQ. Here the CDR3 DNA reads TGCGCCAGCAGCTTGGGGGGGGCGAGCGGTGAAGCTTTCTTT. It codes for CASSLGGASGEAFF.

The J gene is TRBJ1-6, the V gene TRBV6-1; 9 positions match TRBD1. J was trimmed by 4 bases and V by 4 bases; bases with no gene match: 5. The CDR3 loop spans 16 amino acids. Germline values: CDR1 MNHNS, CDR2 SASEGT. The CDR3 DNA sequence: TGTGCCAGCAGTGGGGGACAGGGAACTTATAATTCACCCCTCCACTTT. This encodes CASSGGQGTYNSPLHF.

The chain recombines TRBV6-5 with TRBJ1-5, with D maybe TRBD1 (5 bases). The germline V and J ends were trimmed by 5 bases and 5 bases, with 10 bases remaining between them. Germline V lookup: CDR1 MNHEY, CDR2 SVGAGI. CDR3 length: 13 residues. The CDR3 DNA reads as TGTGCCAGCAGTGACAGTACTCATCAGCCCCAGCATTTT. It specifies CASSDSTHQPQHF.

The genes are TRBV28 and TRBJ1-1; unclear D gene. Trimming removed 1 base from V and 1 base from J, with 7 bases in between. CDR1 MDHEN and CDR2 SYDVKM come from the germline V gene. The CDR3 contains 14 residues. The CDR3 is CASSLYPANTEAFF. DNA of the CDR3: TGTGCCAGCAGTTTATACCCGGCGAACACTGAAGCTTTCTTT. Combining the CDR3 with reference TRBV28 and TRBJ1-1 gives the whole variable domain DVKVTQSSRYLVKRTGEKVFLECVQDMDHENMFWYRQDPGLGLRLIYFSYDVKMKEKGDIPEGYSVSREKKERFSLILESASTNQTSMYLCASSLYPANTEAFFGQGTRLTVV.